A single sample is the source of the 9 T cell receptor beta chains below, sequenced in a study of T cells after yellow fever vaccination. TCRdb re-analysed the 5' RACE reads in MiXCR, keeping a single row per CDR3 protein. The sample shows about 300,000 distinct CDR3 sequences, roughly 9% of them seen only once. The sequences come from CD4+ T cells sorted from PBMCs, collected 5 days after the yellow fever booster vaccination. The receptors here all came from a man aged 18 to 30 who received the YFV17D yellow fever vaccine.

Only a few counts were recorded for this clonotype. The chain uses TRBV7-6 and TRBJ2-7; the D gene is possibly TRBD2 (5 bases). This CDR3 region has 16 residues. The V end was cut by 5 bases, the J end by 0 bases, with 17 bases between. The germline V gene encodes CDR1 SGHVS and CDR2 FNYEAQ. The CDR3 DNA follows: TGTGCCAGCAGCCCCCCCGGGCGGGTCAGCTCCTACGAGCAGTACTTC. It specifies CASSPPGRVSSYEQYF.

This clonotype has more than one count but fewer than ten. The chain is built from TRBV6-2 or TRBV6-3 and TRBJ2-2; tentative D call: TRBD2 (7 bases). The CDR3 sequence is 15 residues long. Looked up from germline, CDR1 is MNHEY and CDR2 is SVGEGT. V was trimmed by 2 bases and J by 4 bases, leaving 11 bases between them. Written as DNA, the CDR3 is TGTGCCAGCAGTTACGGGGGGGCCTTCACCGGGGAGCTGTTTTTT. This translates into CASSYGGAFTGELFF.

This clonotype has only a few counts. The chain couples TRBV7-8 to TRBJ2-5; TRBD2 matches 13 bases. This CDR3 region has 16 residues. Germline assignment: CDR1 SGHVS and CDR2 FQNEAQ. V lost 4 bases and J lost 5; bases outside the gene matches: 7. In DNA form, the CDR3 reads TGTGCCAGCAGCTCTCGACTAGCGGGGGGACCGGAGACCCAGTACTTC. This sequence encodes CASSSRLAGGPETQYF.

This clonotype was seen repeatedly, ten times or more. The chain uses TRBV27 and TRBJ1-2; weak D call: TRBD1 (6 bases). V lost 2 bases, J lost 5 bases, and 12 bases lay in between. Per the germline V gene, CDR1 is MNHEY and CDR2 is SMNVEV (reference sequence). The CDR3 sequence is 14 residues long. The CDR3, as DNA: TGTGCCAGCAGTTTAAACGACGGACAGTATGGCTACACCTTC. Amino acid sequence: CASSLNDGQYGYTF.

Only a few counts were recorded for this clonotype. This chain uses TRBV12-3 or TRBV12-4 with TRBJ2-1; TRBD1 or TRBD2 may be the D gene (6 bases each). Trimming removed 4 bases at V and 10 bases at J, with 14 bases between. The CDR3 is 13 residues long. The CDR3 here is CASSSRGPSEQFF. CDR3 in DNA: TGTGCCAGCAGTTCACGGGGGCCGTCAGAGCAGTTCTTC.

The chain's CDR3 is CASSPRTGGYWALHF. DNA for the CDR3: TGTGCCAGCAGCCCGAGGACAGGTGGTTATTGGGCCCTCCACTTT. The chain combines TRBV7-2 with TRBJ1-6; TRBD1 aligns across 7 bases. The V gene end was trimmed by 5 bases and the J gene end by 14 bases; junction bases not matched to a gene: 15. The germline V gene has CDR1 SGHTA and CDR2 FQGNSA. This CDR3 has 15 residues.

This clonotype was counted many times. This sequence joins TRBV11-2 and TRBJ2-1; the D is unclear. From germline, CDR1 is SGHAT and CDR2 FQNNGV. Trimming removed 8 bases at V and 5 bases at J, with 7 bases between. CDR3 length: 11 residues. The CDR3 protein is CASGGNNEQFF. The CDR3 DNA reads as TGTGCCAGCGGCGGCAACAATGAGCAGTTCTTC.

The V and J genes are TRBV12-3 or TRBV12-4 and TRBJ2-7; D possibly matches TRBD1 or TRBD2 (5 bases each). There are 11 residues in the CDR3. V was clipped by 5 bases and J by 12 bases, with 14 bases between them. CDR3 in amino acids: CASSTGQGLYF. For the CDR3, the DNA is TGTGCCAGCAGTACGGGGCAGGGCCTGTACTTC.

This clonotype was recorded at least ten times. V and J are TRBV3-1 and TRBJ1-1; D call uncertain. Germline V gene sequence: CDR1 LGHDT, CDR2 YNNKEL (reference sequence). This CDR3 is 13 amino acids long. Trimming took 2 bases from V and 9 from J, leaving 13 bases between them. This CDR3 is CASSQRTVPQAFF. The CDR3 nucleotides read TGTGCCAGCAGCCAACGCACGGTCCCCCAAGCTTTCTTT.